The 2 T cell receptor beta chains below were found in one sample sequenced in a study of T-cell memory formation after mild COVID-19. TCRdb recomputed calls from the 5' RACE reads with MiXCR, one row per CDR3 protein. Here the sample spans around 250,000 distinct CDR3 sequences, 8.5% to 9.5% being singletons. Sample: PBMCs or a T cell subset sorted from them (not recorded which). Receptors were obtained from a man aged 18 to 30 who had mild COVID-19 (a few samples of this study predate the infection). Cell type and time point are not known.

This clonotype was detected a few times. The J gene is TRBJ2-7, the V gene TRBV10-3, with TRBD2 matching 7 bases. V trimming: 4 bases; J trimming: 6 bases; junction bases outside the gene matches: 6. Germline V gene lookup returns CDR1 ENHRY and CDR2 SYGVKD. This CDR3 spans 13 amino acids. The CDR3 sequence: CAISVRGEGEQYV. The CDR3 DNA is TGTGCCATCAGTGTTCGGGGGGAGGGCGAGCAGTACGTC.

The sample holds many counts of this clonotype. The rearrangement joins TRBV7-8 to TRBJ2-7; TRBD2 matches 8 bases. The V gene's germline CDR1 is SGHVS and CDR2 FQNEAQ. This CDR3 spans 15 amino acids. The ends lost 1 base at V and 3 bases at J; junction bases unmatched: 5. CDR3 bases: TGTGCCAGCAGCTTAGTGGCGGGGGGCAGCTACGAGCAGTACTTC. Translating it yields CASSLVAGGSYEQYF.